One sample yielded the 32 T cell receptor beta chains listed below, sequenced in a study of T cells after yellow fever vaccination. Each CDR3 protein is one row after TCRdb ran MiXCR on the 5' RACE reads. The data hold some 250,000 distinct CDR3 sequences, with approximately 3.8% observed a single time. Sample: PBMCs, taken 15 days after the yellow fever booster vaccination. These receptors were obtained from a man aged 18 to 30 who received the YFV17D yellow fever vaccine.

In this sample, this clonotype turned up many times. The chain employs TRBV29-1 and TRBJ2-3; no reliable D call. Trimming removed 4 bases at V and 2 bases at J, with 7 bases between. The CDR3 is made up of 12 amino acids. The germline V gene encodes CDR1 SQVTM and CDR2 ANQGSEA. CDR3: CSVVPITDTQYF. CDR3 DNA: TGCAGCGTTGTCCCCATCACAGATACGCAGTATTTT.

In its sample, this clonotype was seen a few times. The rearrangement links TRBV5-1 to TRBJ1-2; 8 nucleotides align to TRBD1. V trimming: 0 bases; J trimming: 3 bases; junction bases outside the gene matches: 4. Per the germline V gene, CDR1 is SGHRS and CDR2 is YFSETQ. This CDR3 is built from 15 residues. The CDR3 loop reads CASSLDGTGDYGYTF. CDR3 sequence (DNA): TGCGCCAGCAGCTTGGACGGGACAGGCGACTATGGCTACACCTTC.

This clonotype was detected many times. The chain links TRBV5-1 to TRBJ2-2, with 7 bases aligning to TRBD1. Germline V gene sequence: CDR1 SGHRS, CDR2 YFSETQ. J was trimmed by 4 bases and V by 4 bases; bases with no gene match: 4. CDR3 length: 14 amino acids. CDR3 coding DNA: TGCGCCAGCAGCGATCAGGGGGTCACCGGGGAGCTGTTTTTT. Translating gives CASSDQGVTGELFF.

This clonotype was detected ten times or more. The V gene is TRBV18, the J gene TRBJ1-5; D is undetermined. V lost 2 bases and J 4 bases, leaving 6 bases between the germline ends. Looked up from germline, CDR1 is KGHSH and CDR2 is LQKENI. The CDR3 loop spans 13 amino acids. CDR3 amino acids: CASSPGHNQPQHF. The CDR3 nucleotides are TGTGCCAGCTCACCAGGGCATAATCAGCCCCAGCATTTT.

This clonotype occurred many times. The rearrangement links TRBV9 to TRBJ1-1; weak D call: TRBD1 (6 bases). CDR1 and CDR2 (germline): SGDLS, YYNGEE. The CDR3 covers 15 residues. The V end was cut by 0 bases, the J end by 0 bases, with 9 bases between. This CDR3 reads CASSVGGGLNTEAFF. In DNA, the CDR3 is TGTGCCAGCAGCGTAGGGGGGGGCTTGAACACTGAAGCTTTCTTT.

J is TRBJ2-3 and V is TRBV29-1, with 7 positions matching TRBD2. The V gene end was trimmed by 5 bases and the J gene end by 0 bases; junction bases not matched to a gene: 8. Germline lookup yields CDR1 SQVTM and CDR2 ANQGSEA. The CDR3 loop spans 15 amino acids. As DNA, the CDR3 is TGCAGCGTTAGGAGGAGCGGGGAGAGCACAGATACGCAGTATTTT. Its translation: CSVRRSGESTDTQYF.

At least ten counts were recorded for this clonotype. V is TRBV5-8 and J is TRBJ2-7; D not certain. This CDR3 is 14 amino acids long. V was clipped by 2 bases and J by 10 bases, with 19 bases between them. Per the germline V gene, CDR1 is SGHTS and CDR2 is YDEGEE. The CDR3 reads CASSLTDVVGIQYV. The CDR3, as DNA: TGTGCCAGCAGCTTAACAGATGTCGTGGGCATCCAGTACGTC.

This clonotype was recorded many times. The chain links TRBV20-1 to TRBJ2-7, with TRBD2 matching 10 bases. The length of the CDR3 is 16 residues. The V gene end was trimmed by 0 bases and the J gene end by 1 base; junction bases not matched to a gene: 6. Germline V lookup: CDR1 DFQATT, CDR2 SNEGSKA (reference sequence). The CDR3 DNA reads TGCAGTGCTAGAGATGTACTAGCGGGGATGTCCTACGAGCAGTACTTC. Translated: CSARDVLAGMSYEQYF.

This rearrangement joins TRBV15 to TRBJ2-7; 11 bases fit TRBD1. J was trimmed by 4 bases and V by 1 base; bases with no gene match: 6. Germline CDR1 reads LNHNV; CDR2 reads YYDKDF (reference sequence). The CDR3 loop spans 16 amino acids. CDR3 sequence: CATSRVRTGGTYEQYF. The DNA for the CDR3 is TGTGCCACCAGCAGAGTTCGGACAGGGGGCACATACGAGCAGTACTTC.

This clonotype was observed at least ten times. The chain uses TRBV5-1 and TRBJ2-1; 15 bases are shared with TRBD2. CDR1 and CDR2 (germline): SGHRS, YFSETQ. Losses at the gene ends were 4 bases for V and 7 bases for J; bases not matched to a gene: 6. The CDR3 has 16 amino acids. This chain's CDR3 is CASSHRTSGGANEQFF. DNA of the CDR3: TGCGCCAGCAGCCACCGGACTAGCGGGGGGGCGAATGAGCAGTTCTTC.

This clonotype occurred many times. The chain joins TRBV2 to TRBJ1-5; TRBD1 might be the D (6 bases). The V gene's germline CDR1 is SNHLY and CDR2 FYNNEI. V shed 5 bases and J shed 1 base, with 12 bases lying between them. CDR3 size: 15 residues. Written as DNA, the CDR3 is TGTGCCAGCAGTCCGGGGGCAAAGAGCAATCAGCCCCAGCATTTT. As protein: CASSPGAKSNQPQHF.

This clonotype was recorded at least ten times. The rearrangement uses TRBV5-1 and TRBJ2-1, with D uncertain. V lost 8 bases to trimming and J lost 8 bases, with 20 bases between them. Germline V lookup: CDR1 SGHRS, CDR2 YFSETQ. The CDR3 runs 14 residues. The CDR3 loop reads CASYKGNRDDEQFF. The CDR3 nucleotides read TGCGCCAGTTATAAAGGGAACCGTGACGATGAGCAGTTCTTC.

This clonotype was detected many times. V is TRBV7-2 and J is TRBJ1-4; 7 nucleotides align to TRBD1. Germline CDR1 reads SGHTA; CDR2 reads FQGNSA. J was trimmed by 4 bases and V by 5 bases; bases with no gene match: 7. The CDR3 is 15 amino acids. CDR3 sequence reads: CASSTQGSHNEKLFF. The DNA of the CDR3 is TGTGCCAGCAGCACACAGGGGTCCCATAATGAAAAACTGTTTTTT. Looking up the rest from reference TRBV7-2 and TRBJ1-4 gives the full variable domain: GAGVSQSPSNKVTEKGKDVELRCDPISGHTALYWYRQSLGQGLEFLIYFQGNSAPDKSGLPSDRFSAERTGGSVSTLTIQRTQQEDSAVYLCASSTQGSHNEKLFFGSGTQLSVL.

This clonotype was found many times. This chain links TRBV12-3 or TRBV12-4 with TRBJ1-2, with D unresolved. The CDR3 has 14 amino acids. V lost 7 bases and J lost 0, with 12 bases in between. This CDR3 is CASNTRGANYGYTF. In nucleotides, the CDR3 is TGTGCCAGCAACACAAGAGGAGCTAACTATGGCTACACCTTC.

In this sample, this clonotype turned up many times. The chain uses TRBV12-3 or TRBV12-4 and TRBJ1-1; D call uncertain. The CDR3 is made up of 13 amino acids. Trimming stripped 5 bases from V and 1 base from J, with 8 bases between. The CDR3: CASSTASNTEAFF. CDR3 nucleotides: TGTGCCAGCAGTACGGCCTCGAACACTGAAGCTTTCTTT.

There are a few counts of this clonotype. This chain uses TRBV20-1 with TRBJ1-4; tentative D call: TRBD1 (6 bases). Trimming pared 3 bases from V and 0 bases from J, leaving 26 bases between. CDR3 length: 20 amino acids. CDR1 is DFQATT and CDR2 is SNEGSKA in the germline V gene (reference sequence). The CDR3 sequence: CSASPLTGPSAHATNEKLFF. For the CDR3, the DNA is TGCAGTGCTAGTCCCTTGACAGGTCCCTCGGCGCATGCAACTAATGAAAAACTGTTTTTT.

This clonotype was counted ten times or more. The chain couples TRBV7-6 to TRBJ2-3; 7 bases agree with TRBD1. CDR1 is SGHVS and CDR2 is FNYEAQ in the germline V gene. With V trimmed by 1 base and J by 3 bases, 13 bases remained unmatched. The CDR3 is 18 residues long. The CDR3 nucleotides read TGTGCCAGCAGCTTAGAGTTTCAAAAGGGGGCCGAAACAGATACGCAGTATTTT. Translating it yields CASSLEFQKGAETDTQYF.

This clonotype was seen ten or more times. J is TRBJ2-5 and V is TRBV20-1, with D possibly matching TRBD2 (6 bases). CDR3 length equals 14 residues. Per germline, CDR1 DFQATT and CDR2 SNEGSKA (reference sequence). Trimming shortened V by 0 bases and J by 2 bases, and 10 bases separated the two germline ends. The CDR3: CSARDEGRQETQYF. In DNA form, the CDR3 reads TGCAGTGCTAGAGATGAGGGGAGGCAAGAGACCCAGTACTTC.

This clonotype was picked up many times. The chain combines TRBV5-4 with TRBJ2-1; 7 bases are shared with TRBD1. The CDR3 consists of 11 residues. Germline V gives CDR1 SGHNT, CDR2 YYREEE (reference sequence). J lost 9 bases, V lost 4 bases, and 1 base had no gene match. This CDR3 reads CASSRQGEQFF. The CDR3 coding sequence is TGTGCCAGCAGCAGACAGGGTGAGCAGTTCTTC.

This clonotype was observed many times. The chain links TRBV18 to TRBJ2-3; 9 nucleotides match TRBD1. CDR1 KGHSH and CDR2 LQKENI come from the germline V gene. The junction had 6 bases not matched to a gene; V was cut back by 5 bases and J by 0 bases. The CDR3 covers 16 residues. The CDR3 region is CASSAQGADSTDTQYF. Here the CDR3 DNA reads TGTGCCAGCTCAGCACAGGGGGCGGATAGCACAGATACGCAGTATTTT.

This clonotype has at least ten counts. V gene TRBV6-5 combines with J gene TRBJ2-4; D is tentatively TRBD1 or TRBD2 (5 bases each). V lost 6 bases and J 7 bases, leaving 16 bases between the germline ends. The CDR3 is made up of 14 amino acids. The germline gives CDR1 MNHEY, CDR2 SVGAGI. The CDR3 here is CASSPSAEGNIQYF. CDR3 nucleotide sequence: TGTGCCAGCAGCCCCTCGGCCGAGGGGAACATTCAGTACTTC.

This clonotype was recorded at least ten times. V usage is TRBV11-2 and J usage is TRBJ2-5, with D possibly matching TRBD2 (6 bases). Germline V gene sequence: CDR1 SGHAT, CDR2 FQNNGV. The length of the CDR3 is 16 residues. The V end lost 4 bases, the J end lost 4 bases, and 19 bases lay between the germline ends. The CDR3, as DNA: TGTGCCAGCAGCTCTCGGGCACCGGGGGTATCAGAGACCCAGTACTTC. Amino acids: CASSSRAPGVSETQYF.

V and J are TRBV7-8 and TRBJ1-1; D ambiguous. Germline V gene data show CDR1 as SGHVS and CDR2 as FQNEAQ. V gave up 5 bases and J gave up 4 bases, with 11 bases separating them. The CDR3 covers 13 residues. Here the CDR3 reads CASSVPAGTEAFF. The CDR3 nucleotides read TGTGCCAGCAGCGTGCCGGCGGGCACTGAAGCTTTCTTT.

This clonotype was picked up many times. The chain links TRBV11-3 to TRBJ2-5; possibly TRBD2 for D (5 bases). The germline gives CDR1 SGHNT, CDR2 YENEEA. CDR3 length: 15 amino acids. V lost 2 bases, J lost 2 bases, and 12 bases lay in between. The CDR3: CASSLIGVRQETQYF. DNA for the CDR3: TGTGCCAGCAGCTTAATCGGGGTTCGGCAAGAGACCCAGTACTTC.

Ten or more counts support this clonotype. The chain couples TRBV27 to TRBJ1-3; the D gene is possibly TRBD1 (5 bases). This CDR3 has 14 amino acids. Trimming shortened V by 5 bases and J by 2 bases, and 10 bases separated the two germline ends. CDR1 is MNHEY, CDR2 SMNVEV, per germline (reference sequence). CDR3 bases: TGTGCCAGCAGTCCCTCAGGGACTGGAAACACCATATATTTT. Encoded protein: CASSPSGTGNTIYF.

This clonotype was detected many times. CDR3 protein: CASSSEILTGELFF. The CDR3 DNA is TGTGCCAGCAGCTCTGAAATCTTAACCGGGGAGCTGTTTTTT. The chain joins TRBV11-1 to TRBJ2-2, with no clear D. V was trimmed by 4 bases and J by 5 bases, leaving 11 bases between them. In germline, CDR1 is SGHAT, CDR2 FQDESV (reference sequence). The CDR3 has 14 residues.

This clonotype was seen ten or more times. CDR3 residues: CASRWDPDYGYTF. The CDR3 DNA reads as TGTGCCAGCAGGTGGGATCCGGACTATGGCTACACCTTC. The chain links TRBV6-1 to TRBJ1-2; no definite D call. The V gene's germline CDR1 is MNHNS and CDR2 SASEGT. The CDR3 is 13 amino acids. Deletions cut 6 bases from V and 3 bases from J, with 11 bases between.

This clonotype was found many times. The rearrangement links TRBV27 to TRBJ2-1; possibly TRBD1 or TRBD2 for D (5 bases each). The CDR3 is made up of 14 amino acids. Trimming removed 4 bases at V and 12 bases at J, with 19 bases between. Germline lookup yields CDR1 MNHEY and CDR2 SMNVEV (reference sequence). The CDR3 loop is CASSSQDPGGRQFF. Written as DNA, the CDR3 is TGTGCCAGCAGTTCCCAGGACCCTGGGGGTAGGCAGTTCTTC.

This clonotype has at least ten counts. The J gene is TRBJ2-3, the V gene TRBV15, with 9 bases aligning to TRBD1. The V segment lost 1 base and the J segment 3 bases; nucleotides outside the gene matches: 5. The CDR3 runs to 16 residues. CDR1 is LNHNV and CDR2 is YYDKDF in the germline V gene (reference sequence). In DNA form, the CDR3 reads TGTGCCACCAGCAGAGCACAGGGGGCTGGTACAGATACGCAGTATTTT. As protein: CATSRAQGAGTDTQYF. Together with reference TRBV15 and TRBJ2-3, the CDR3 gives the full variable domain: DAMVIQNPRYQVTQFGKPVTLSCSQTLNHNVMYWYQQKSSQAPKLLFHYYDKDFNNEADTPDNFQSRRPNTSFCFLDIRSPGLGDTAMYLCATSRAQGAGTDTQYFGPGTRLTVL.

V gene TRBV7-2 combines with J gene TRBJ1-4, with 9 bases aligning to TRBD1. Germline values: CDR1 SGHTA, CDR2 FQGNSA. The CDR3 loop spans 15 amino acids. V was clipped by 5 bases and J by 5 bases; unmatched bases: 6. In DNA form, the CDR3 reads TGTGCCAGCAGCACGCAGGACAGGGGAAATGAAAAACTGTTTTTT. Amino acid sequence: CASSTQDRGNEKLFF.

The chain carries TRBV12-3 or TRBV12-4 and TRBJ1-2; D might be TRBD1 (5 bases). V lost 8 bases, J lost 0 bases, and 19 bases lay in between. The CDR3 has 16 amino acids. In DNA form, the CDR3 reads TGTGCCAGCCGACTAACCTACAGGCCAACTAACTATGGCTACACCTTC. Its protein product is CASRLTYRPTNYGYTF.

This clonotype was seen at least ten times. The V gene is TRBV20-1, the J gene TRBJ2-3; no firm D call. Germline-derived CDR1 and CDR2 are DFQATT and SNEGSKA (reference sequence). V shed 6 bases and J shed 0 bases, with 16 bases lying between them. This CDR3 has 15 residues. As DNA, the CDR3 is TGCAGTGCCCCTCGAGGCGCTGGAAGCACAGATACGCAGTATTTT. Its translation is CSAPRGAGSTDTQYF.